The 3 T cell receptor beta chains presented below share a single source sample, sequenced in a study of Ad26.COV2.S vaccination and SARS-CoV-2 variants. Described treatment: roughly 20 received Ad26.COV2.S at low or high dose, single or two shots; roughly 5 received placebo; per-sample allocation not given. Day 63 after the first vaccine or placebo injection was the time point for sampling. Generated by immunoSEQ multiplex PCR, the TCRdb table keeps only in-frame clones and is missing some. The sample consists of fewer than 500,000 clones, 80% to 90% of them appearing once. Sequenced material: peripheral blood, taken in a trial of Ad26.COV2.S vaccine versus placebo. The receptors shown here come from a person aged 18 to 59 who received the Ad26.COV2.S COVID-19 vaccine or a placebo.

This clone was detected once. The genes are TRBV19 and TRBJ2-5; possibly TRBD1 or TRBD2 for D (5 bases each). Germline V gene sequence: CDR1 LNHDA, CDR2 SQIVND (reference sequence). This CDR3 is 14 amino acids long. V was shortened by 8 bases and J by 5 bases, with 18 bases between the two germline ends. CDR3 region: CASATLGALETQYF. The CDR3 nucleotides are TGTGCCAGTGCAACACTAGGGGCGCTTGAGACCCAGTACTTC.

The chain has TRBV15 and TRBJ2-5; 10 positions agree with TRBD2. The CDR3 has 19 residues. Germline lookup yields CDR1 LNHNV and CDR2 YYDKDF (reference sequence). Trimming took 4 bases from V and 5 from J; bases not matched to a gene: 19. The DNA of the CDR3 is TGTGCCACCAGCACCCAGAGGTGGGCTAGCGGGAGATCGGGGGAGACCCAGTACTTC. Protein: CATSTQRWASGRSGETQYF.

This clone came up a few times. The same CDR3 also results from other DNA sequences found in this sample. The genes are TRBV7-2 and TRBJ1-1, with D possibly TRBD1 on 6 matching bases. The CDR3 totals 13 residues. The germline CDR1 and CDR2 sequences are SGHTA and FQGNSA. The V end lost 1 base, the J end lost 5 bases, and 8 bases lay between the germline ends. CDR3 amino acids: CASSLERGTEAFF. The CDR3 DNA reads as TGTGCCAGCAGCTTAGAAAGGGGGACTGAAGCTTTCTTT.